Listed here are 18 T cell receptor beta chains from one sample, sequenced in a study of shared clonotypes between healthy human individuals. Only CD45RO-negative cells positively selected for CCR7 counted as naive CD8 cells, so terminally differentiated effector memory CD45RA+ cells were excluded. Libraries were prepared by immunoSEQ multiplex PCR; TCRdb keeps only in-frame clonotypes and omits some of them. The sample has fewer than 850,000 clones; 95% to 97% are singletons. Sequenced sample: naive CD8+ T cells sorted from blood. These receptors came from a man aged 25-45 years in good health.

The chain uses TRBV7-9 and TRBJ2-1, with D perhaps matching TRBD1 or TRBD2 (5 bases each). V lost 1 base, J lost 3 bases, and 13 bases lay in between. Germline V CDR1 and CDR2: SEHNR, FQNEAQ (reference sequence). The CDR3 covers 16 residues. In DNA form, the CDR3 reads TGTGCCAGCAGCTTAGGGGGGAGCTCGTTCTACAATGAGCAGTTCTTC. It encodes CASSLGGSSFYNEQFF. Supplemented by reference TRBV7-9 and TRBJ2-1, the full variable domain reads DTGVSQNPRHKITKRGQNVTFRCDPISEHNRLYWYRQTLGQGPEFLTYFQNEAQLEKSRLLSDRFSAERPKGSFSTLEIQRTEQGDSAMYLCASSLGGSSFYNEQFFGPGTRLTVL.

V is TRBV29-1 and J is TRBJ2-3, with D hard to call. The ends were cut back, 3 bases at V and 2 bases at J, with 9 bases in the middle. The germline CDR1 and CDR2 sequences are SQVTM and ANQGSEA. This CDR3 has 13 amino acids. In DNA, the CDR3 is TGCAGCGTTGATACCGGAAACACAGATACGCAGTATTTT. Its translation: CSVDTGNTDTQYF.

The CDR3, as DNA: TGTGCCAGCAGCCAAGAGGCGGGGCAGCCCCAGCATTTT. Translated, it gives CASSQEAGQPQHF. The chain joins TRBV4-2 to TRBJ1-5; D remains unclear. The CDR3 spans 13 residues. The germline V gene has CDR1 LGHNA and CDR2 YNFKEQ. Trimming took 0 bases from V and 7 from J, leaving 7 bases between them.

This clone was found once. Other DNA sequences in this sample translate to the same CDR3. This rearrangement joins TRBV7-6 to TRBJ1-5; D remains ambiguous. CDR1 and CDR2 from the germline V gene are SGHVS and FNYEAQ. This CDR3 has 12 residues. Trimming removed 1 base from V and 6 bases from J, with 4 bases in between. This chain's CDR3 is CASSLVVQPQHF. The CDR3, as DNA: TGTGCCAGCAGCTTAGTTGTTCAGCCCCAGCATTTT.

The chain links TRBV29-1 to TRBJ2-1; the D call may be TRBD1 or TRBD2 (5 bases each). The CDR3 is made up of 14 amino acids. CDR1 is SQVTM and CDR2 is ANQGSEA in the germline V gene. Trimming removed 1 base from V and 3 bases from J, with 10 bases in between. The CDR3 DNA reads TGCAGCGTTGAAGGGGGGAAAGGCTACAATGAGCAGTTCTTC. Translation gives CSVEGGKGYNEQFF.

The chain uses TRBV2 and TRBJ2-7, with 11 nucleotides matching TRBD1. Germline CDR1 is SNHLY and CDR2 is FYNNEI. CDR3 length equals 15 residues. After removal of 6 bases from V and 2 bases from J, the junction contained 6 bases not matched to a gene. The DNA for the CDR3 is TGTGCCAGCAGGGGAATGGACAGGGGGCCCTACGAGCAGTACTTC. The encoded protein is CASRGMDRGPYEQYF.

The chain uses TRBV5-1 and TRBJ2-6, with D unclear. Trimming took 4 bases from V and 0 from J, leaving 23 bases between them. This CDR3 has 20 residues. CDR1 and CDR2 from the germline V gene are SGHRS and YFSETQ. This chain's CDR3 is CASSPHGSTEFYSGANVLTF. The CDR3 coding sequence is TGCGCCAGCAGCCCTCATGGCAGTACTGAATTCTACTCTGGGGCCAACGTCCTGACTTTC.

The genes are TRBV27 and TRBJ2-2, with 9 bases identical to TRBD2. The CDR3 loop spans 19 amino acids. Germline V gene lookup returns CDR1 MNHEY and CDR2 SMNVEV (reference sequence). J gave up 0 bases and V 3 bases, and 11 bases lay outside the gene matches. The CDR3 DNA follows: TGTGCCAGCAGTTTTGCGTCTAGCGGGATTACCCCGAACACCGGGGAGCTGTTTTTT. This sequence encodes CASSFASSGITPNTGELFF.

This chain links TRBV21-1 with TRBJ1-1. TRBV21-1 is a pseudogene. The CDR3 runs 16 residues. CDR3 protein: CASSKIHPRRGREAFF. CDR3 coding DNA: TGTGCCAGCAGCAAAATCCATCCTAGGAGGGGCCGAGAAGCTTTCTTT.

The chain links TRBV7-6 to TRBJ2-7; perhaps TRBD1 as D (6 bases). The CDR3 consists of 15 residues. Trimming removed 5 bases at V and 2 bases at J, with 16 bases between. Germline CDR1 reads SGHVS; CDR2 reads FNYEAQ. The CDR3 DNA reads TGTGCCAGCAGCCTCGCAGGGGACCGAGCCTACGAGCAGTACTTC. Protein product: CASSLAGDRAYEQYF.

The rearrangement links TRBV19 to TRBJ1-5; 7 nucleotides match TRBD1. CDR3 length equals 17 residues. Germline CDR1 is LNHDA and CDR2 is SQIVND (reference sequence). The junction had 9 bases not matched to a gene; V was cut back by 4 bases and J by 0 bases. The CDR3 reads CASSTGGGQYSNQPQHF. In DNA, the CDR3 is TGTGCCAGTAGTACGGGAGGGGGCCAATATAGCAATCAGCCCCAGCATTTT. Using reference TRBV19 and TRBJ1-5 for the parts outside the CDR3, the full variable domain is DGGITQSPKYLFRKEGQNVTLSCEQNLNHDAMYWYRQDPGQGLRLIYYSQIVNDFQKGDIAEGYSVSREKKESFPLTVTSAQKNPTAFYLCASSTGGGQYSNQPQHFGDGTRLSIL.

The chain links TRBV11-2 to TRBJ2-5, with unresolved D. The germline V and J ends were trimmed by 5 bases and 5 bases, with 12 bases remaining between them. The germline CDR1 and CDR2 sequences are SGHAT and FQNNGV. The CDR3 is 13 amino acids. The CDR3 loop is CASSPRTEETQYF. The CDR3 coding sequence is TGTGCCAGCAGCCCCAGGACGGAGGAGACCCAGTACTTC.

The chain couples TRBV7-8 to TRBJ2-1, with D unresolved. V lost 6 bases to trimming and J lost 2 bases, with 17 bases between them. From germline, CDR1 is SGHVS and CDR2 FQNEAQ. This CDR3 has 16 amino acids. The CDR3 bases are TGTGCCAGCAGTTCTGGTATCCAAGCCCCCTACAATGAGCAGTTCTTC. Its translation is CASSSGIQAPYNEQFF.

The chain recombines TRBV7-9 with TRBJ1-1; D not resolved. CDR3 size: 13 residues. Trimming pared 3 bases from V and 4 bases from J, leaving 9 bases between. Germline CDR1 and CDR2: SEHNR and FQNEAQ (reference sequence). CDR3 residues: CASSFPGTTEAFF. The CDR3 coding sequence is TGTGCCAGCAGCTTCCCGGGAACCACTGAAGCTTTCTTT.

The V call is TRBV15, the J call TRBJ1-1; a weak D match, TRBD1 (6 bases). This CDR3 has 15 residues. Germline values: CDR1 LNHNV, CDR2 YYDKDF (reference sequence). Trimming took off 4 bases at V and 11 bases at J, with 23 bases between the two ends. The CDR3 nucleotides read TGTGCCACCAGCACAGTGGGATCGGGACAAGGTCTGGCTTTCTTT. This codes for CATSTVGSGQGLAFF.

The rearrangement uses TRBV28 and TRBJ2-7; TRBD1 or TRBD2 may be the D gene (5 bases each). CDR1 is MDHEN, CDR2 SYDVKM, per germline. Trimming took 1 base from V and 0 from J, leaving 13 bases between them. The CDR3 is 16 residues long. The CDR3 DNA reads TGTGCCAGCAGTTTATTCCCGGGACCCAGCTCCTACGAGCAGTACTTC. It specifies CASSLFPGPSSYEQYF. Full variable domain (rest looked up from reference TRBV28 and TRBJ2-7): DVKVTQSSRYLVKRTGEKVFLECVQDMDHENMFWYRQDPGLGLRLIYFSYDVKMKEKGDIPEGYSVSREKKERFSLILESASTNQTSMYLCASSLFPGPSSYEQYFGPGTRLTVT.

The chain has TRBV27 and TRBJ2-2; D gene unclear. There are 13 residues in the CDR3. Per germline, CDR1 MNHEY and CDR2 SMNVEV (reference sequence). Between the trimmed V and J ends, which lost 8 bases and 6 bases, there was a span of 13 bases. The CDR3 nucleotides are TGTGCCAGCGGCATAGGACCCGCCGGGGAGCTGTTTTTT. As protein: CASGIGPAGELFF.

Only one count was recorded for this clone. The chain combines TRBV2 with TRBJ2-1; D not resolved. CDR3 size: 16 residues. Looked up from germline, CDR1 is SNHLY and CDR2 is FYNNEI. V was shortened by 1 base and J by 5 bases, with 15 bases between the two germline ends. In DNA, the CDR3 is TGTGCCAGCAGTGAAGTTTCCAGGCCCCTAAACAATGAGCAGTTCTTC. It codes for CASSEVSRPLNNEQFF.